Following are 5 T cell receptor beta chains from one sample sequenced in a study of blood T cell repertoires in COVID-19. The repertoire was sequenced with immunoSEQ multiplex PCR; TCRdb's copy has only in-frame clones and lacks some. Of about 130,000 clones in the sample, roughly 90% are singletons; the top ten hold around 3.8%. The sequenced sample was peripheral blood. These receptors were taken from a man aged 45-65 years with active COVID-19.

This chain joins TRBV6-5 and TRBJ1-5, with 7 nucleotides matching TRBD1. The CDR3 is 14 amino acids. The germline gives CDR1 MNHEY, CDR2 SVGAGI. V was pared by 7 bases and J by 6 bases, with 9 bases of the junction left unmatched. DNA of the CDR3: TGTGCCAGCAATCAAAACAGGGGAAGTCAGCCCCAGCATTTT. Its translation: CASNQNRGSQPQHF.

The gene calls are TRBV5-1 and TRBJ1-4, with 7 nucleotides matching TRBD1. The CDR3 runs to 11 residues. J was trimmed by 11 bases and V by 3 bases; bases with no gene match: 1. Per the germline V gene, CDR1 is SGHRS and CDR2 is YFSETQ. The CDR3 coding sequence is TGCGCCAGCAGCTCACAGGGGAAACTGTTTTTT. It codes for CASSSQGKLFF.

V is TRBV3-1 (or the pseudogene TRBV3-2) and J is TRBJ2-1; 8 bases align to TRBD2. Per the germline V gene, CDR1 is LGHDT and CDR2 is YNNKEL (reference sequence). The CDR3 has 13 amino acids. V shed 6 bases and J 9 bases; nucleotides not matched to a gene: 7. CDR3 region: CASSLSGSGEQFF. The CDR3 DNA sequence: TGTGCCAGCAGTCTAAGCGGGAGCGGTGAGCAGTTCTTC.

The chain recombines TRBV4-1 with TRBJ2-5; TRBD2 agrees at 9 bases. CDR1 and CDR2 (germline): MGHRA, YSYEKL. The CDR3 is 17 amino acids. The V segment lost 0 bases and the J segment 4 bases; nucleotides outside the gene matches: 9. Written as DNA, the CDR3 is TGCGCCAGCAGCCAAGATCGGGCGGGAGCGGGAGGAGAGACCCAGTACTTC. This encodes CASSQDRAGAGGETQYF.

The J gene is TRBJ2-4, the V gene TRBV6-6, with 8 bases aligning to TRBD1. The germline CDR1 and CDR2 sequences are MNHNY and SVGAGI (reference sequence). The trim removed 6 bases at V and 5 bases at J, leaving 3 bases unmatched. The CDR3 totals 13 residues. CDR3 amino acids: CASSQQGENIQYF. CDR3 in DNA: TGTGCCAGCAGCCAACAGGGGGAAAACATTCAGTACTTC.